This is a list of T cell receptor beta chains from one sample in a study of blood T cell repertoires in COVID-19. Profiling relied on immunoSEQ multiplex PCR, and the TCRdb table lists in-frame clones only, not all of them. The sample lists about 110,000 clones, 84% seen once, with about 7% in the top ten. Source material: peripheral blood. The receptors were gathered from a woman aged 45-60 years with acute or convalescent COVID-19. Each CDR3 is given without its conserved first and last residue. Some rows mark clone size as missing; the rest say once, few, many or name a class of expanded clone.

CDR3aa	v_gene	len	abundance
ASSQTGGPYEQY	TRBV7-3	12	NA
ASSPSEVIGELF	TRBV7-8	12	NA
ASSPGRGSYT	TRBV12-3/TRBV12-4	10	NA
ASSYGGLTHTEAF	TRBV6-5	13	NA
ASSFGQGVGYT	TRBV12-3/TRBV12-4	11	NA
AISGATNEKLF	TRBV10-3	11	NA
ASLQTGGTDTQY	TRBV18	12	NA
ASSTDSEAF	TRBV18	9	NA
ASSQLAGVVYEQY	TRBV6-5	13	NA
ASGSGGAGMWTQY	TRBV28	13	NA
ASSPPQAPLYGYT	TRBV18	13	once
ATSRGQGPSGANVLT	TRBV15	15	NA
ASSDTGQGNEQY	TRBV10-1	12	NA
ASSGDSLNTGELF	TRBV5-1	13	NA
ASSLVNSAGAFYEQY	TRBV5-8	15	NA
ASSPPTTGYT	TRBV18	10	NA
ASGLVSYGYT	TRBV19	10	NA